Each of the 12 T cell receptor beta chains below was sequenced from the same sample in a study of blood T cell repertoires in COVID-19. Data came from immunoSEQ multiplex PCR; TCRdb stores just in-frame clones and leaves some out. The sample lists under 95,000 clones, roughly 80% occurring once. Sequencing was performed on peripheral blood. These receptors were taken from a man in his 70s with acute or convalescent COVID-19.

The CDR3 sequence is CASSSTSGNHEETQYF. CDR3 in DNA: TGTGCCAGCAGCTCGACTAGCGGGAATCACGAAGAGACCCAGTACTTC. The rearrangement links TRBV11-1 to TRBJ2-5; 11 nucleotides agree with TRBD2. The CDR3 is made up of 16 amino acids. The ends lost 4 bases at V and 3 bases at J; junction bases unmatched: 7. Germline V lookup: CDR1 SGHAT, CDR2 FQDESV (reference sequence).

This chain links TRBV5-1 with TRBJ1-4; a possible D gene is TRBD1 (5 bases). The length of the CDR3 is 15 residues. The germline V gene encodes CDR1 SGHRS and CDR2 YFSETQ. V lost 0 bases to trimming and J lost 3 bases, with 9 bases between them. The CDR3 DNA reads as TGCGCCAGCAGCTTGGTATCAGGGTCTAATGAAAAACTGTTTTTT. This translates into CASSLVSGSNEKLFF. The whole variable domain, filled in from reference TRBV5-1 and TRBJ1-4, reads KAGVTQTPRYLIKTRGQQVTLSCSPISGHRSVSWYQQTPGQGLQFLFEYFSETQRNKGNFPGRFSGRQFSNSRSEMNVSTLELGDSALYLCASSLVSGSNEKLFFGSGTQLSVL.

This chain uses TRBV3-1 (or the pseudogene TRBV3-2) with TRBJ2-2; perhaps TRBD2 as D (5 bases). There are 13 residues in the CDR3. The germline gives CDR1 LGHDT, CDR2 YNNKEL (reference sequence). The V gene lost 4 bases and the J gene lost 7 bases, with 10 bases spanning the gap. The CDR3 loop is CASSPRGFGELFF. The CDR3 bases are TGTGCCAGCAGCCCAAGAGGGTTCGGGGAGCTGTTTTTT.

The chain combines TRBV18 with TRBJ2-3, with a possible D match to TRBD1 (6 bases). V lost 2 bases, J lost 6 bases, and 12 bases lay in between. Germline V gene sequence: CDR1 KGHSH, CDR2 LQKENI. The CDR3 has 14 amino acids. The CDR3 DNA sequence: TGTGCCAGCTCACCAGGGGGCTCCCTTGATACGCAGTATTTT. The encoded protein is CASSPGGSLDTQYF. Looking up the rest from reference TRBV18 and TRBJ2-3 gives the full variable domain: NAGVMQNPRHLVRRRGQEARLRCSPMKGHSHVYWYRQLPEEGLKFMVYLQKENIIDESGMPKERFSAEFPKEGPSILRIQQVVRGDSAAYFCASSPGGSLDTQYFGPGTRLTVL.

The chain has TRBV19 and TRBJ1-5; tentatively, D is TRBD1 (5 bases). The CDR3 extends over 13 amino acids. CDR1 LNHDA and CDR2 SQIVND come from the germline V gene (reference sequence). V shed 0 bases and J shed 5 bases, with 5 bases lying between them. The CDR3 reads CASSIDRDQPQHF. The CDR3 coding sequence is TGTGCCAGTAGTATAGACAGGGATCAGCCCCAGCATTTT.

This chain connects TRBV28 to TRBJ2-7; 7 bases fit TRBD1. J lost 2 bases, V lost 5 bases, and 15 bases had no gene match. In germline, CDR1 is MDHEN, CDR2 SYDVKM. This CDR3 contains 17 residues. Written as DNA, the CDR3 is TGTGCCAGCAGTATTATTTGGGACAGTTCCTATCCCTACGAGCAGTACTTC. It translates to CASSIIWDSSYPYEQYF.

The chain links TRBV9 to TRBJ1-3; 7 bases line up with TRBD1. The junction had 4 bases not matched to a gene; V was cut back by 4 bases and J by 0 bases. The germline V gene encodes CDR1 SGDLS and CDR2 YYNGEE. The CDR3 runs 15 residues. This CDR3 reads CASSPRGDSGNTIYF. CDR3 DNA: TGTGCCAGCAGCCCCAGGGGGGACTCTGGAAACACCATATATTTT. Full variable domain (missing parts from reference TRBV9 and TRBJ1-3): DSGVTQTPKHLITATGQRVTLRCSPRSGDLSVYWYQQSLDQGLQFLIQYYNGEERAKGNILERFSAQQFPDLHSELNLSSLELGDSALYFCASSPRGDSGNTIYFGEGSWLTVV.

The chain has TRBV19 and TRBJ1-1, with a tentative D call TRBD1 (5 bases). The CDR3 is 16 amino acids. The V and J ends lost 7 bases and 4 bases respectively, with 22 bases between them. From germline, CDR1 is LNHDA and CDR2 SQIVND (reference sequence). The CDR3 nucleotides read TGTGCCAGTACCAACACTTTAGGGGCCACCGTCACTGAAGCTTTCTTT. It translates to CASTNTLGATVTEAFF.

The chain has TRBV27 and TRBJ2-5; 10 bases are a match to TRBD2. Germline V gene data show CDR1 as MNHEY and CDR2 as SMNVEV (reference sequence). The V segment lost 6 bases and the J segment 1 base; nucleotides outside the gene matches: 2. The CDR3 contains 14 residues. The DNA for the CDR3 is TGTGCCAGCAGCACTAGCGGGGTCCAAGAGACCCAGTACTTC. It encodes CASSTSGVQETQYF.

V is TRBV2 and J is TRBJ2-2, with 9 bases that match TRBD1. The CDR3 has 16 residues. Losses at the gene ends were 8 bases for V and 4 bases for J; bases not matched to a gene: 11. From germline, CDR1 is SNHLY and CDR2 FYNNEI. CDR3 in DNA: TGTGCCAGCCATCAGACAGGGGGACGGGGCACCGGGGAGCTGTTTTTT. Its protein product is CASHQTGGRGTGELFF.

V usage is TRBV10-2 and J usage is TRBJ2-2, with 7 nucleotides matching TRBD1. Germline-derived CDR1 and CDR2 are WSHSY and SAAADI. The CDR3 runs 15 residues. The V gene end was trimmed by 7 bases and the J gene end by 5 bases; junction bases not matched to a gene: 10. The CDR3 loop reads CASTVDRVRTGELFF. Here the CDR3 DNA reads TGCGCCAGCACTGTTGACAGGGTTAGAACCGGGGAGCTGTTTTTT.

This clone was detected a few times. This rearrangement joins TRBV27 to TRBJ2-2; D not certain. The germline gives CDR1 MNHEY, CDR2 SMNVEV (reference sequence). This CDR3 region has 14 residues. The V end was cut by 2 bases, the J end by 3 bases, with 7 bases between. The DNA for the CDR3 is TGTGCCAGCAGTTTAGGGCTCCACACCGGGGAGCTGTTTTTT. The encoded protein is CASSLGLHTGELFF.